These 31 T cell receptor beta chains were all obtained from the same sample, sequenced in a study of shared clonotypes between healthy human individuals. Only in-frame clones appear in the TCRdb table, and some are missing; sequencing was by immunoSEQ multiplex PCR. The table has a few million clones, 90% to 95% seen once; the top ten hold roughly 0.14%. Sequencing was done on a sample of naive CD4+ T cells sorted from blood. As for subset: CD45RA+ positively selected. The receptors stem from a man between 18 and 35 years old in good health.

This sequence joins TRBV18 and TRBJ2-7; weak D call: TRBD1 (6 bases). The germline gives CDR1 KGHSH, CDR2 LQKENI. The CDR3 consists of 15 residues. With 3 bases removed from V and 0 bases from J, the gap between germline ends came to 12 bases. This CDR3 is CASSPSTGLSYEQYF. The DNA for the CDR3 is TGTGCCAGCTCACCTTCTACAGGGCTCTCCTACGAGCAGTACTTC.

For the CDR3, the DNA is TGTGCCAGCTGCCCCGAGGGCAATCAGCCCCAGCATTTT. Protein sequence: CASCPEGNQPQHF. The J gene is TRBJ1-5, the V gene TRBV5-5; D remains ambiguous. The V gene lost 7 bases and the J gene lost 2 bases, with 10 bases spanning the gap. CDR1 is SGHKS, CDR2 YYEKEE, per germline (reference sequence). The CDR3 has 13 residues.

The V gene is TRBV7-3, the J gene TRBJ1-1, with 10 bases aligning to TRBD1. CDR3 length equals 15 residues. V was pared by 2 bases and J by 7 bases, with 7 bases of the junction left unmatched. Germline V CDR1 and CDR2: SGHTA, FQGTGA. CDR3 protein: CASSLGTGELNEAFF. DNA of the CDR3: TGTGCCAGCAGCTTAGGGACAGGGGAACTAAATGAAGCTTTCTTT.

V usage is TRBV30 and J usage is TRBJ2-7, with TRBD1 matching over 8 bases. Trimming cost V 7 bases and J 0 bases; bases outside gene matches: 5. CDR1 and CDR2 from the germline V gene are GTSNPN and SVGIG (reference sequence). The CDR3 runs 13 residues. Written as DNA, the CDR3 is TGTGCCTCCGGGACAGGCAACTCCTACGAGCAGTACTTC. The encoded protein is CASGTGNSYEQYF.

This clone was detected only once. The rearrangement joins TRBV7-2 to TRBJ2-7, with D uncertain. Trimming shortened V by 0 bases and J by 9 bases, and 9 bases separated the two germline ends. The CDR3 loop spans 12 amino acids. Germline V CDR1 and CDR2: SGHTA, FQGNSA. The CDR3 is CASSLAIGSQYF. The CDR3 DNA reads as TGTGCCAGCAGCTTAGCTATAGGGTCGCAGTACTTC.

This clone has a handful of counts. The V gene is TRBV6-4, the J gene TRBJ1-1; unclear D gene. The length of the CDR3 is 15 residues. The V gene lost 6 bases and the J gene lost 4 bases, with 18 bases spanning the gap. Germline V gene lookup returns CDR1 MRHNA and CDR2 SNTAGT. The DNA for the CDR3 is TGTGCCAGCAGACCAGTATCGGGAGTGAGCACTGAAGCTTTCTTT. It yields the protein CASRPVSGVSTEAFF.

The rearrangement links TRBV4-1 to TRBJ2-4; 8 bases align to TRBD1. Germline CDR1 reads MGHRA; CDR2 reads YSYEKL. V lost 2 bases to trimming and J lost 4 bases; unmatched junction nucleotides: 4. CDR3 length: 15 amino acids. The CDR3 here is CASSQPWTGKNIQYF. CDR3 nucleotides: TGCGCCAGCAGCCAACCATGGACAGGGAAAAACATTCAGTACTTC.

Concerning this clone itself: Other DNA sequences in this sample translate to the same CDR3. V is TRBV9 and J is TRBJ2-5, with 14 bases fitting TRBD2. The V gene's germline CDR1 is SGDLS and CDR2 YYNGEE. The CDR3 length is 15 residues. With V trimmed by 0 bases and J by 5 bases, 0 bases remained unmatched. Here the CDR3 reads CASSVGLAGGETQYF. CDR3 coding DNA: TGTGCCAGCAGCGTAGGACTAGCGGGGGGGGAGACCCAGTACTTC.

This chain connects TRBV2 to TRBJ1-4; 8 bases fit TRBD1. Germline-derived CDR1 and CDR2 are SNHLY and FYNNEI. V was pared by 6 bases and J by 0 bases, with 6 bases of the junction left unmatched. The CDR3 is 16 amino acids. The CDR3 DNA is TGTGCCAGCAGAAGGCAGGGGGCCCCAACTAATGAAAAACTGTTTTTT. Its translation: CASRRQGAPTNEKLFF.

V gene TRBV5-4 combines with J gene TRBJ2-7; D is possibly TRBD1 (6 bases). Trimming shortened V by 5 bases and J by 2 bases, and 17 bases separated the two germline ends. Per the germline V gene, CDR1 is SGHNT and CDR2 is YYREEE (reference sequence). The CDR3 runs to 15 residues. For the CDR3, the DNA is TGTGCCAGCAGTCAACCCGGGACATCTCCCTACGAGCAGTACTTC. Its protein is CASSQPGTSPYEQYF.

The chain employs TRBV11-2 and TRBJ2-5; no definite D call. Germline CDR1 reads SGHAT; CDR2 reads FQNNGV. With 2 bases removed from V and 0 bases from J, the gap between germline ends came to 7 bases. This CDR3 comprises 14 residues. CDR3 in amino acids: CASSLNFYQETQYF. In nucleotides, the CDR3 is TGTGCCAGCAGCTTAAATTTTTACCAAGAGACCCAGTACTTC.

As DNA, the CDR3 is TGTGCCAGCAGTTTGGGCCCACTGGCAGGGAGTGAAAAACTGTTTTTT. This encodes CASSLGPLAGSEKLFF. The chain carries TRBV28 and TRBJ1-4, with D perhaps TRBD1 (5 bases). Per germline, CDR1 MDHEN and CDR2 SYDVKM. V shed 3 bases and J shed 7 bases, with 18 bases lying between them. The CDR3 covers 16 residues.

The rearrangement uses TRBV27 and TRBJ2-7, with D possibly being TRBD1 or TRBD2 (6 bases each). CDR1 MNHEY and CDR2 SMNVEV come from the germline V gene (reference sequence). CDR3 length equals 15 residues. Trimming shortened V by 1 base and J by 1 base, and 11 bases separated the two germline ends. CDR3 in amino acids: CASSLLGGASYEQYF. CDR3 coding DNA: TGTGCCAGCAGTTTATTGGGGGGCGCTTCCTACGAGCAGTACTTC.

A word on this clone: This same CDR3 is encoded by further DNA sequences in the sample. The chain employs TRBV9 and TRBJ2-5, with D possibly matching TRBD1 (7 bases). V was pared by 0 bases and J by 4 bases, with 10 bases between. Germline-derived CDR1 and CDR2 are SGDLS and YYNGEE. This CDR3 is 14 amino acids long. The CDR3: CASSVGQGGETQYF. Written as DNA, the CDR3 is TGTGCCAGCAGCGTAGGACAGGGAGGAGAGACCCAGTACTTC.

This rearrangement joins TRBV28 to TRBJ1-5, with D maybe TRBD1 (5 bases). Germline V gene lookup returns CDR1 MDHEN and CDR2 SYDVKM. The length of the CDR3 is 15 residues. V lost 5 bases, J lost 0 bases, and 11 bases lay in between. This chain's CDR3 is CASSQSRGSNQPQHF. The CDR3 region has the DNA TGTGCCAGCAGTCAGTCGAGGGGTAGCAATCAGCCCCAGCATTTT.

The chain couples TRBV19 to TRBJ2-3; TRBD2 aligns across 13 bases. V was pared by 4 bases and J by 3 bases, with 1 base of the junction left unmatched. Germline CDR1 LNHDA, CDR2 SQIVND (reference sequence). The CDR3 runs to 15 residues. The CDR3 nucleotides are TGTGCCAGTAGTAAGACTAGCGGGGGGACAGATACGCAGTATTTT. Protein sequence: CASSKTSGGTDTQYF.

This CDR3 reads CASKEGTLNTGELFF. DNA for the CDR3: TGTGCCAGCAAGGAGGGGACATTGAACACCGGGGAGCTGTTTTTT. The chain uses TRBV2 and TRBJ2-2; possibly TRBD1 or TRBD2 for D (6 bases each). Germline V CDR1 and CDR2: SNHLY, FYNNEI. The length of the CDR3 is 15 residues. The ends were cut back, 7 bases at V and 1 base at J, with 13 bases in the middle.

In this sample, this clone turned up once. This chain joins TRBV28 and TRBJ1-2; TRBD1 matches at 12 bases. The junction had 5 bases not matched to a gene; V was cut back by 8 bases and J by 7 bases. Germline loops: CDR1 MDHEN, CDR2 SYDVKM. This CDR3 has 13 amino acids. The CDR3 nucleotides read TGTGCCAGCCTGGGACAGGGGGCGCGTGGCTACACCTTC. Encoded protein: CASLGQGARGYTF.

In the case of this clone: The sample contains more than one DNA sequence encoding this CDR3. The chain uses TRBV7-2 and TRBJ2-7; D possibly corresponds to TRBD2 (6 bases). Trimming left V 5 bases short and J 3 bases short, with 14 bases between. This CDR3 contains 14 residues. In germline, CDR1 is SGHTA, CDR2 FQGNSA. CDR3 amino acids: CASSPAGSYYEQYF. The DNA of the CDR3 is TGTGCCAGCAGCCCCGCCGGGAGTTACTACGAGCAGTACTTC.

The sample holds one count of this clone. The J gene is TRBJ2-5, the V gene TRBV5-1, with 9 nucleotides matching TRBD1. The CDR3 loop spans 16 amino acids. The trim removed 4 bases at V and 1 base at J, leaving 8 bases unmatched. Germline assignment: CDR1 SGHRS and CDR2 YFSETQ. The CDR3 sequence: CASSGGTGNIQETQYF. Written as DNA, the CDR3 is TGCGCCAGCAGCGGTGGGACAGGGAATATCCAAGAGACCCAGTACTTC. The full variable domain, rest sourced from reference TRBV5-1 and TRBJ2-5, is KAGVTQTPRYLIKTRGQQVTLSCSPISGHRSVSWYQQTPGQGLQFLFEYFSETQRNKGNFPGRFSGRQFSNSRSEMNVSTLELGDSALYLCASSGGTGNIQETQYFGPGTRLLVL.

The chain links TRBV4-1 to TRBJ1-6; the D is unclear. Trimming removed 2 bases at V and 8 bases at J, with 19 bases between. The CDR3 spans 17 residues. In germline, CDR1 is MGHRA, CDR2 YSYEKL. This CDR3 reads CASSQKLAPRTDSPLHF. DNA of the CDR3: TGCGCCAGCAGCCAAAAACTGGCCCCCAGAACCGATTCACCCCTCCACTTT.

The chain employs TRBV5-6 and TRBJ2-2, with D possibly matching TRBD2 (6 bases). Germline values: CDR1 SGHDT, CDR2 YYEEEE. The CDR3 runs to 18 residues. Between the trimmed V and J ends, which lost 4 bases and 5 bases, there was a span of 24 bases. CDR3 bases: TGTGCCAGCAGCCAACGAGGAGGGTCGCTATCTCGGACCGGGGAGCTGTTTTTT. Translation gives CASSQRGGSLSRTGELFF.

The J gene is TRBJ2-1, the V gene TRBV5-1, with TRBD2 identical over 7 bases. The junction had 9 bases not matched to a gene; V was cut back by 5 bases and J by 7 bases. CDR3 length: 14 residues. CDR1 and CDR2 from the germline V gene are SGHRS and YFSETQ. CDR3 protein: CASRMSGVWNEQFF. The CDR3 coding sequence is TGCGCCAGCAGAATGAGCGGGGTTTGGAATGAGCAGTTCTTC.

The V call is TRBV19, the J call TRBJ1-2; tentative D call: TRBD1 (5 bases). Per the germline V gene, CDR1 is LNHDA and CDR2 is SQIVND (reference sequence). Trimming shortened V by 0 bases and J by 3 bases, and 17 bases separated the two germline ends. The CDR3 is 17 residues long. CDR3 bases: TGTGCCAGTAGTATAGAAGTTCCGGGACCCAGGGACTATGGCTACACCTTC. This codes for CASSIEVPGPRDYGYTF.

The rearrangement links TRBV11-2 to TRBJ2-7, with 7 bases fitting TRBD2. The germline gives CDR1 SGHAT, CDR2 FQNNGV. The CDR3 length is 14 residues. With V trimmed by 3 bases and J by 2 bases, 4 bases remained unmatched. CDR3 amino acids: CASSFARGAYEQYF. In DNA, the CDR3 is TGTGCCAGCAGCTTCGCTCGGGGGGCCTACGAGCAGTACTTC. The full variable domain, completed using reference TRBV11-2 and TRBJ2-7, is EAGVAQSPRYKIIEKRQSVAFWCNPISGHATLYWYQQILGQGPKLLIQFQNNGVVDDSQLPKDRFSAERLKGVDSTLKIQPAKLEDSAVYLCASSFARGAYEQYFGPGTRLTVT.

This chain joins TRBV15 and TRBJ1-4; a possible D gene is TRBD1 (5 bases). The germline gives CDR1 LNHNV, CDR2 YYDKDF (reference sequence). This CDR3 has 18 amino acids. The germline V and J ends were trimmed by 0 bases and 5 bases, with 19 bases remaining between them. The CDR3 region has the DNA TGTGCCACCAGCAGAGATCCCCCAGGGAGGACGAGCAATGAAAAACTGTTTTTT. Translating it yields CATSRDPPGRTSNEKLFF.

The V call is TRBV4-3, the J call TRBJ2-7, with TRBD1 matching over 9 bases. The V gene's germline CDR1 is LGHNA and CDR2 YSLEER. This CDR3 region has 14 residues. The trim removed 6 bases at V and 4 bases at J, leaving 7 bases unmatched. The CDR3 region has the DNA TGCGCCAGCAGTCCAGGGACAGGGATGTACGAGCAGTACTTC. Translating it yields CASSPGTGMYEQYF.

V is TRBV5-8 and J is TRBJ2-7; perhaps TRBD1 as D (5 bases). This CDR3 is built from 15 residues. Germline V gives CDR1 SGHTS, CDR2 YDEGEE. V was trimmed by 0 bases and J by 3 bases, leaving 13 bases between them. The CDR3 DNA reads as TGTGCCAGCAGCTTGGAGGGGCAGGGCGTCTACGAGCAGTACTTC. Translated: CASSLEGQGVYEQYF.

This chain uses TRBV5-4 with TRBJ2-1; D perhaps matches TRBD1 (6 bases). The length of the CDR3 is 15 residues. V was trimmed by 0 bases and J by 4 bases, leaving 11 bases between them. Germline V gene sequence: CDR1 SGHNT, CDR2 YYREEE (reference sequence). In DNA form, the CDR3 reads TGTGCCAGCAGCTTGGGCAGGGGTGAATACAATGAGCAGTTCTTC. Translated: CASSLGRGEYNEQFF. Combining the CDR3 with reference TRBV5-4 and TRBJ2-1 gives the whole variable domain ETGVTQSPTHLIKTRGQQVTLRCSSQSGHNTVSWYQQALGQGPQFIFQYYREEENGRGNFPPRFSGLQFPNYSSELNVNALELDDSALYLCASSLGRGEYNEQFFGPGTRLTVL.

The V call is TRBV5-1, the J call TRBJ2-2; D unresolved. The V end lost 1 base, the J end lost 1 base, and 8 bases lay between the germline ends. The CDR3 runs 15 residues. The germline CDR1 and CDR2 sequences are SGHRS and YFSETQ. CDR3 sequence: CASSLLAKNTGELFF. For the CDR3, the DNA is TGCGCCAGCAGCTTGTTAGCCAAGAACACCGGGGAGCTGTTTTTT. Based on the CDR3 plus reference TRBV5-1 and TRBJ2-2, the full variable domain is KAGVTQTPRYLIKTRGQQVTLSCSPISGHRSVSWYQQTPGQGLQFLFEYFSETQRNKGNFPGRFSGRQFSNSRSEMNVSTLELGDSALYLCASSLLAKNTGELFFGEGSRLTVL.

The rearrangement links TRBV11-1 to TRBJ2-1; D ambiguous. This CDR3 is 13 amino acids long. The germline V gene encodes CDR1 SGHAT and CDR2 FQDESV (reference sequence). V lost 3 bases and J 4 bases, leaving 7 bases between the germline ends. The CDR3 DNA reads as TGTGCCAGCAGCTTGATGGCATACAATGAGCAGTTCTTC. It translates to CASSLMAYNEQFF.